This T cell receptor (beta chain) was sequenced for a study of blood T cell repertoires in COVID-19. Trimming cost V 0 bases and J 7 bases, with 13 bases left between them. Per the germline V gene, CDR1 is SGHNT and CDR2 is YYREEE (reference sequence). The CDR3 runs 14 residues. The table came from immunoSEQ multiplex PCR; TCRdb's copy has only in-frame clones and leaves some out. This sample has about 490,000 clones, with 75% to 90% found just once. The V and J genes are TRBV5-4 and TRBJ1-1; D might be TRBD1 (5 bases). The receptor was isolated from a human donor in a cohort sampled during active COVID-19. Sequenced sample: peripheral blood. The chain's CDR3 is CASSLGVLGGEAFF. CDR3 bases: TGTGCCAGCAGCTTGGGGGTCCTCGGGGGTGAAGCTTTCTTT.